The following is a T cell receptor (beta chain) sequence with its context. The data belong to a study of cytomegalovirus exposure and HLA in healthy donors. The PCR had 60 Vbeta and 13 Jbeta primers. Source study methods: Some 11 million of the 80 million or so unique TCR beta chains counted in a later analysis were shared. Clones were read by immunoSEQ multiplex PCR, and TCRdb kept only the in-frame ones, dropping some. The DNA gave D and trimming, while V, J and clone size come from that table. Seen here are approximately 160,000 clones, 68% observed once, and the top ten hold approximately 1.5%. V was clipped by 4 bases and J by 4 bases; unmatched bases: 7. The CDR3 loop spans 16 amino acids. The germline CDR1 and CDR2 sequences are SGHRS and YFSETQ.

The V and J genes are TRBV5-1 and TRBJ2-2; 10 nucleotides align to TRBD2. The clonotype originates from a man aged 50-59 years in good health and CMV-seronegative. Sequencing input: PBMCs. The CDR3 here is CASSIASGGLTGELFF. DNA of the CDR3: TGCGCCAGCAGCATCGCTAGCGGGGGTCTCACCGGGGAGCTGTTTTTT.